Following are 24 T cell receptor beta chains from one sample sequenced in a study of OX40 agonist ivuxolimab in advanced cancers. Assay: immunoSEQ multiplex PCR; the TCRdb copy retains only in-frame clones and omits some. Among about 36,000 clones listed, roughly three quarters were seen once. This material consisted of CD4+ or CD8+ T cells sorted from blood, taken in a trial of the OX40 agonist ivuxolimab. Every receptor here comes from an adult with an advanced solid tumor such as melanoma, head and neck, liver or kidney cancer.

V is TRBV28 and J is TRBJ2-3, with 10 bases identical to TRBD2. With 4 bases clipped from V and 3 bases from J, the junction kept 7 bases outside the gene matches. Looked up from germline, CDR1 is MDHEN and CDR2 is SYDVKM. The CDR3 spans 16 residues. CDR3 sequence: CASSSQSGGVTDTQYF. DNA for the CDR3: TGTGCCAGCAGTTCACAAAGCGGGGGGGTTACAGATACGCAGTATTTT.

The rearrangement uses TRBV6-5 and TRBJ2-3; 7 nucleotides agree with TRBD2. Unmatched junction bases numbered 4, after V lost 2 bases and J lost 2 bases. Looked up from germline, CDR1 is MNHEY and CDR2 is SVGAGI. The CDR3 length is 15 residues. DNA for the CDR3: TGTGCCAGCAGTTACGACGGGGGGATCACAGATACGCAGTATTTT. Protein product: CASSYDGGITDTQYF.

This clone was observed a single time. This chain connects TRBV4-1 to TRBJ2-7, with TRBD2 as a possible D gene (6 bases). The CDR3 loop spans 14 amino acids. Trimming removed 6 bases at V and 6 bases at J, with 18 bases between. Germline CDR1 and CDR2: MGHRA and YSYEKL. CDR3: CASRLTEGRSEQYF. The CDR3, as DNA: TGCGCCAGCAGGCTCACAGAAGGGAGGTCCGAGCAGTACTTC.

The chain is built from TRBV10-3 and TRBJ2-3, with D unresolved. Deletions cut 5 bases from V and 4 bases from J, with 10 bases between. The germline V gene has CDR1 ENHRY and CDR2 SYGVKD. CDR3 length: 13 amino acids. CDR3 amino acids: CAISPLQADTQYF. DNA for the CDR3: TGTGCCATCAGTCCGCTTCAAGCAGATACGCAGTATTTT.

This rearrangement joins TRBV18 to TRBJ1-5, with 12 bases matching TRBD1. The CDR3 length is 13 residues. The V gene end was trimmed by 10 bases and the J gene end by 8 bases; junction bases not matched to a gene: 6. In germline, CDR1 is KGHSH, CDR2 LQKENI. In DNA form, the CDR3 reads TGTGCCACCGGGACAGGGGGCAGGAAGCCCCAGCATTTT. This translates into CATGTGGRKPQHF.

In this sample, this clone turned up once. The rearrangement uses TRBV9 and TRBJ2-7, with 8 bases identical to TRBD1. The trim removed 0 bases at V and 0 bases at J, leaving 8 bases unmatched. The V gene's germline CDR1 is SGDLS and CDR2 YYNGEE. The CDR3 length is 17 residues. The DNA of the CDR3 is TGTGCCAGCAGCGTAGATGGGAGGACAGGGTCCTCCTACGAGCAGTACTTC. Translated: CASSVDGRTGSSYEQYF.

The chain links TRBV4-2 to TRBJ1-4; TRBD1 is a possible D gene (5 bases). Germline CDR1 LGHNA, CDR2 YNFKEQ. The length of the CDR3 is 17 residues. The V end was cut by 2 bases, the J end by 0 bases, with 13 bases between. CDR3 bases: TGTGCCAGCAGCCAACGGGACGGCATTGCAACTAATGAAAAACTGTTTTTT. This sequence encodes CASSQRDGIATNEKLFF.

J is TRBJ2-2 and V is TRBV18, with a weak D call TRBD1 (6 bases). Trimming removed 2 bases at V and 6 bases at J, with 13 bases between. This CDR3 has 15 amino acids. Per germline, CDR1 KGHSH and CDR2 LQKENI. Here the CDR3 DNA reads TGTGCCAGCTCACCATGGGACATCAAAGCCGGGGAGCTGTTTTTT. This codes for CASSPWDIKAGELFF.

The chain recombines TRBV5-1 with TRBJ1-1; possibly TRBD1 for D (6 bases). The CDR3 contains 15 residues. Germline loops: CDR1 SGHRS, CDR2 YFSETQ. V dropped 5 bases and J dropped 1 base, with 15 bases sitting between them. As DNA, the CDR3 is TGCGCCAGCAGTCATGCCGGGACAAAGAACACTGAAGCTTTCTTT. Protein product: CASSHAGTKNTEAFF.

The genes are TRBV9 and TRBJ2-1; D assignment may be TRBD1 or TRBD2 (5 bases each). V lost 0 bases and J 7 bases, leaving 14 bases between the germline ends. The CDR3 runs 15 residues. Germline V gene data show CDR1 as SGDLS and CDR2 as YYNGEE. This chain's CDR3 is CASSVEGSGSNEQFF. CDR3 in DNA: TGTGCCAGCAGCGTAGAGGGGAGTGGGTCGAATGAGCAGTTCTTC.

The chain joins TRBV19 to TRBJ2-1, with 7 bases aligning to TRBD1. The CDR3 runs to 16 residues. The V and J ends lost 4 bases and 2 bases, in that order; junction bases with no gene match: 8. Germline values: CDR1 LNHDA, CDR2 SQIVND (reference sequence). CDR3 region: CASSTYRGGAYNEQFF. In DNA, the CDR3 is TGTGCCAGTAGTACTTACAGGGGTGGGGCCTACAATGAGCAGTTCTTC.

The rearrangement joins TRBV7-9 to TRBJ2-1; a possible D gene is TRBD1 (5 bases). The ends were cut back, 1 base at V and 9 bases at J, with 10 bases in the middle. Germline V gene lookup returns CDR1 SEHNR and CDR2 FQNEAQ (reference sequence). The CDR3 spans 13 residues. CDR3 sequence reads: CASSLEAQGEQFF. The CDR3, as DNA: TGTGCCAGCAGCTTAGAAGCCCAGGGTGAGCAGTTCTTC.

This clone was found once. The chain employs TRBV28 and TRBJ1-3; the D gene is possibly TRBD1 (5 bases). Trimming pared 2 bases from V and 4 bases from J, leaving 12 bases between. CDR3 length equals 15 residues. From germline, CDR1 is MDHEN and CDR2 SYDVKM. The CDR3 reads CASSLQGKGGNTIYF. The CDR3 DNA follows: TGTGCCAGCAGTTTACAGGGAAAAGGGGGAAACACCATATATTTT.

The V and J genes are TRBV6-5 and TRBJ1-2; 10 nucleotides match TRBD1. V shed 6 bases and J 8 bases; nucleotides not matched to a gene: 9. CDR3 length equals 14 residues. Germline values: CDR1 MNHEY, CDR2 SVGAGI. CDR3 in DNA: TGTGCCAGCAGCAGACAGGGGGCGTCTCGGGGCTACACCTTC. Protein product: CASSRQGASRGYTF.

This rearrangement joins TRBV7-9 to TRBJ1-1; possible D gene TRBD1, 5 bases. V was trimmed by 4 bases and J by 3 bases, leaving 9 bases between them. The CDR3 extends over 13 amino acids. Germline loops: CDR1 SEHNR, CDR2 FQNEAQ (reference sequence). DNA for the CDR3: TGTGCCAGCAGCTACGCAGGGTACACTGAAGCTTTCTTT. Its protein is CASSYAGYTEAFF.

The gene calls are TRBV7-6 and TRBJ2-3; D uncertain. The CDR3 consists of 15 residues. Per germline, CDR1 SGHVS and CDR2 FNYEAQ. The V end was cut by 1 base, the J end by 2 bases, with 10 bases between. Written as DNA, the CDR3 is TGTGCCAGCAGCTTAGGTGACACTATCACAGATACGCAGTATTTT. Protein sequence: CASSLGDTITDTQYF. The variable domain in full, completed from reference TRBV7-6 and TRBJ2-3, reads GAGVSQSPRYKVTKRGQDVALRCDPISGHVSLYWYRQALGQGPEFLTYFNYEAQQDKSGLPNDRFSAERPEGSISTLTIQRTEQRDSAMYRCASSLGDTITDTQYFGPGTRLTVL.

CDR3 residues: CASSLGQGRTYGYTF. Written as DNA, the CDR3 is TGTGCCAGCAGCTTAGGACAGGGGCGAACCTATGGCTACACCTTC. J is TRBJ1-2 and V is TRBV7-9; 8 nucleotides align to TRBD1. The CDR3 sequence is 15 residues long. V gave up 1 base and J gave up 4 bases; unmatched junction bases: 5. Germline assignment: CDR1 SEHNR and CDR2 FQNEAQ (reference sequence).

This clone has a single count. This chain joins TRBV6-6 and TRBJ1-4; TRBD1 matches 9 bases. J was trimmed by 0 bases and V by 6 bases; bases with no gene match: 2. Germline V gives CDR1 MNHNY, CDR2 SVGAGI (reference sequence). The CDR3 is 15 residues long. The CDR3 coding sequence is TGTGCCAGCAGGACAGGGGGAGCAACTAATGAAAAACTGTTTTTT. Translating it yields CASRTGGATNEKLFF.

The rearrangement uses TRBV28 and TRBJ1-2; D is uncertain. This CDR3 has 13 amino acids. V gave up 4 bases and J gave up 8 bases, with 14 bases separating them. Germline CDR1 is MDHEN and CDR2 is SYDVKM. CDR3 sequence reads: CASSSPRRGGYTF. In nucleotides, the CDR3 is TGTGCCAGCAGTTCCCCCAGGCGAGGCGGCTACACCTTC.

This chain uses TRBV19 with TRBJ2-3, with D perhaps TRBD2 (6 bases). The CDR3 has 16 amino acids. Trimming took 7 bases from V and 0 from J, leaving 17 bases between them. The V gene's germline CDR1 is LNHDA and CDR2 SQIVND (reference sequence). CDR3 nucleotides: TGTGCCAGTACAAGGTCGGGCGGGGCGAGCACAGATACGCAGTATTTT. Residues: CASTRSGGASTDTQYF.

This clone is labeled as medium-sized. The CDR3 loop is CASSMDGAREQYF. The CDR3 nucleotides read TGTGCCAGCAGTATGGACGGGGCTCGCGAGCAGTACTTC. V is TRBV6-5 and J is TRBJ2-7; D is tentatively TRBD1 or TRBD2 (5 bases each). Germline CDR1 is MNHEY and CDR2 is SVGAGI. The V gene lost 5 bases and the J gene lost 6 bases, with 14 bases spanning the gap. CDR3 length: 13 residues.

The chain is built from TRBV6-5 and TRBJ2-7, with a weak D call TRBD2 (6 bases). The CDR3 is 15 residues long. Trimming shortened V by 8 bases and J by 0 bases, and 17 bases separated the two germline ends. Germline assignment: CDR1 MNHEY and CDR2 SVGAGI. Here the CDR3 reads CASEEGRTPSYEQYF. CDR3 in DNA: TGTGCCAGCGAGGAGGGGCGGACCCCCTCCTACGAGCAGTACTTC.

The chain couples TRBV2 to TRBJ1-2; 7 nucleotides align to TRBD1. This CDR3 spans 15 amino acids. Germline V gene lookup returns CDR1 SNHLY and CDR2 FYNNEI. V dropped 3 bases and J dropped 2; count of bases not matched to a gene: 6. Here the CDR3 reads CASSDPDRVNYGYTF. CDR3 sequence (DNA): TGTGCCAGCAGTGATCCCGACAGGGTAAACTATGGCTACACCTTC.

The chain is built from TRBV27 and TRBJ2-4, with TRBD1 matching 11 bases. This CDR3 is 13 amino acids long. With 5 bases clipped from V and 6 bases from J, the junction kept 0 bases outside the gene matches. Germline CDR1 reads MNHEY; CDR2 reads SMNVEV (reference sequence). The CDR3 bases are TGTGCCAGCAGTGGACAGGGGGCAAACATTCAGTACTTC. Translating gives CASSGQGANIQYF.